One and the same sample provided the 11 T cell receptor beta chains below, sequenced in a study of blood T cell repertoires in COVID-19. The method was immunoSEQ multiplex PCR; TCRdb's version includes in-frame clones alone and lacks a portion of them. The table records approximately 210,000 clones, 65% to 80% of them present only once. Sample: PBMCs or T cells enriched from blood (not recorded which). The receptors shown here come from a woman aged 50 to 60 with acute COVID-19.

This clone was counted ten times or more. The J gene is TRBJ1-5, the V gene TRBV30; the D is unclear. CDR1 is GTSNPN and CDR2 is SVGIG in the germline V gene (reference sequence). The V and J ends lost 5 bases and 0 bases respectively, with 8 bases between them. This CDR3 spans 13 amino acids. CDR3: CAWQGDSNQPQHF. The CDR3 DNA reads TGTGCCTGGCAAGGAGATAGCAATCAGCCCCAGCATTTT.

The V gene is TRBV9, the J gene TRBJ2-1; D unresolved. CDR3 length: 14 amino acids. Germline CDR1 SGDLS, CDR2 YYNGEE. Trimming took off 4 bases at V and 8 bases at J, with 16 bases between the two ends. The CDR3, as DNA: TGTGCCAGCAGCCCCCGTGAGGCGTACGATGAGCAGTTCTTC. Its protein product is CASSPREAYDEQFF.

The chain employs TRBV29-1 and TRBJ1-2; a possible D gene is TRBD1 (5 bases). Trimming cost V 4 bases and J 6 bases, with 21 bases left between them. CDR1 is SQVTM and CDR2 is ANQGSEA in the germline V gene. This CDR3 region has 15 residues. CDR3 nucleotide sequence: TGCAGCGTTGCAGACCCCTATTGGGGGGGGGATGGCTACACCTTC. Amino acids: CSVADPYWGGDGYTF.

This clone has only one observation. The DNA for the CDR3 is TGCGCCAGCAGCTTGTCGGCGGAGCCCCCAGATACGCAGTATTTT. Residues: CASSLSAEPPDTQYF. J is TRBJ2-3 and V is TRBV5-1, with D hard to call. The CDR3 is made up of 15 amino acids. Germline assignment: CDR1 SGHRS and CDR2 YFSETQ. The V gene lost 1 base and the J gene lost 4 bases, with 13 bases spanning the gap.

This clone was observed a single time. The chain uses TRBV6-5 and TRBJ2-1; TRBD2 might be the D (6 bases). Between the trimmed V and J ends, which lost 0 bases and 2 bases, there was a span of 8 bases. The CDR3 is 15 amino acids. CDR1 and CDR2 from the germline V gene are MNHEY and SVGAGI. CDR3 residues: CASSYSRGAYNEQFF. The CDR3 DNA reads TGTGCCAGCAGTTACTCGCGCGGGGCCTACAATGAGCAGTTCTTC.

The rearrangement joins TRBV19 to TRBJ2-7, with D maybe TRBD2 (6 bases). Germline V gene lookup returns CDR1 LNHDA and CDR2 SQIVND (reference sequence). CDR3 length equals 14 residues. V was cut by 5 bases and J by 0 bases, with 11 bases left in between. CDR3 sequence: CASSVGGSSYEQYV. The DNA for the CDR3 is TGTGCCAGTAGTGTCGGGGGTAGCTCCTACGAGCAGTACGTC.

The chain combines TRBV5-1 with TRBJ2-3, with 9 bases fitting TRBD2. This CDR3 has 16 residues. Germline V gene sequence: CDR1 SGHRS, CDR2 YFSETQ. J gave up 2 bases and V 1 base, and 5 bases lay outside the gene matches. The chain's CDR3 is CASSLWERGVTDTQYF. Here the CDR3 DNA reads TGCGCCAGCAGCTTGTGGGAGCGGGGGGTCACAGATACGCAGTATTTT.

This rearrangement joins TRBV30 to TRBJ2-3; 11 bases are shared with TRBD2. Germline loops: CDR1 GTSNPN, CDR2 SVGIG (reference sequence). Trimming cost V 1 base and J 0 bases; bases outside gene matches: 0. CDR3 length: 15 amino acids. CDR3 DNA sequence: TGTGCCTGGAGTGGACTAGCGGGGAGCACAGATACGCAGTATTTT. It is translated as CAWSGLAGSTDTQYF.

The chain recombines TRBV11-2 with TRBJ1-1; 7 positions match TRBD1. Trimming cost V 4 bases and J 5 bases; bases outside gene matches: 7. This CDR3 is 14 amino acids long. Germline lookup yields CDR1 SGHAT and CDR2 FQNNGV. CDR3 protein: CASSSHGRGTEAFF. CDR3 nucleotides: TGTGCCAGCAGCTCCCACGGCAGGGGGACTGAAGCTTTCTTT.

The chain carries TRBV7-2 and TRBJ1-5, with D possibly TRBD1 on 5 matching bases. CDR1 and CDR2 (germline): SGHTA, FQGNSA. Trimming removed 5 bases from V and 5 bases from J, with 13 bases in between. This CDR3 region has 14 residues. The CDR3 coding sequence is TGTGCCAGCAGCCCAGCGGGGGGAGATCAGCCCCAGCATTTT. It translates to CASSPAGGDQPQHF.

The table lists this clone with a count of one. The gene calls are TRBV19 and TRBJ1-6; 7 nucleotides align to TRBD1. The CDR3 extends over 14 amino acids. The ends lost 5 bases at V and 7 bases at J; junction bases unmatched: 5. Germline-derived CDR1 and CDR2 are LNHDA and SQIVND (reference sequence). The chain's CDR3 is CASSGGQPNSPLHF. CDR3 nucleotide sequence: TGTGCCAGTAGTGGGGGACAGCCAAATTCACCCCTCCACTTT.